This record looks at one T cell receptor (beta chain) sequence and its context. The antigen remains unidentified. Compared with germline, one end of the junction differs, possibly owing to a read error. The data derive from a study of T cells after yellow fever vaccination. General study findings and limits: Once the booster was given, most primary-vaccination clones reappeared, at approximately 97% for CD4 and roughly 91% for CD8. CD4 and CD8 compartments shared a small share of clonotypes, likely from convergent recombination.

Making TCR cDNA involved 5'RACE template switching, which added UMIs and a universal primer site. TCRdb reanalysed the 5' RACE reads using MiXCR and keeps one entry per CDR3 protein. The sample lists some 99,000 distinct CDR3 sequences; about 6% were seen once. Germline V gives CDR1 LNHDA, CDR2 SQIVND (reference sequence). CDR3 length equals 13 residues. Sequencing used CD8+ T cells sorted from PBMCs, obtained 10 days after the yellow fever booster vaccination. This TCR came from a man between 18 and 35 years old who received the YFV17D yellow fever vaccine. The rearrangement joins TRBV19 to TRBJ1-1, with a possible D match to TRBD1 (5 bases). The DNA for the CDR3 is TGTGCCAGTAGTATGGGACTCAACACTGAAGTTTTCTTT. Its translation: CASSMGLNTEVFF.